This T cell receptor beta chain was recorded in a study of CD8 T cells in Susac syndrome. RNA was extracted with the RNeasy kit, and a quantity of roughly 0.45 to 1 ug was reverse transcribed using random hexamers. MiXCR, applied by TCRdb to the immunoSEQ multiplex PCR reads, yields one record per CDR3 protein. The table shows 110,000 or so distinct CDR3 sequences, with over 90% occurring only once. CD8+ and CD4+ T cells from blood underwent TCR beta sequencing, which was carried out in a high-throughput format. Healthy donors served as age- and sex-matched controls. CDR3 size: 14 residues. Between the trimmed V and J ends, which lost 6 bases and 2 bases, there was a span of 13 bases. Germline CDR1 is SNHLY and CDR2 is FYNNEI.

The V gene is TRBV2, the J gene TRBJ1-2, with a tentative D call TRBD1 (5 bases). This receptor was identified in a human donor in good health. Sequenced input: CD4+ T cells from PBMCs. This chain's CDR3 is CASSSGTANYGYTF. DNA of the CDR3: TGTGCCAGCAGCTCCGGGACGGCGAACTATGGCTACACCTTC.